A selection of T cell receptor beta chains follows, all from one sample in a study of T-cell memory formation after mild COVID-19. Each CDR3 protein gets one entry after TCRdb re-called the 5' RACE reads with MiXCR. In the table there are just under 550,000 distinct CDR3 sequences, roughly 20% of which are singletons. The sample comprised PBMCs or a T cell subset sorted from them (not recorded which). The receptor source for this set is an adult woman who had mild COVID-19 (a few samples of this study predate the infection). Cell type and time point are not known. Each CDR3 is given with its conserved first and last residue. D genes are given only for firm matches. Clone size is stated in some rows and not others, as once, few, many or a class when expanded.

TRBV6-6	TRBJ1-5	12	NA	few	CASSYENQPQHF	TGTGCCAGCAGTTACGAGAATCAGCCCCAGCATTTT
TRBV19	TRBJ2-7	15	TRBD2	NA	CASSRLAGASYEQYF	TGTGCCAGTAGTAGACTAGCGGGAGCGAGCTACGAGCAGTACTTC
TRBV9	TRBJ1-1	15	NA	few	CASSGLQGGNLEAFF	TGTGCCAGCAGCGGATTACAGGGAGGAAATCTCGAAGCTTTCTTT
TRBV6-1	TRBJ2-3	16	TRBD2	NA	CASTGGSVWSTDTQYF	TGTGCCAGCACGGGCGGGAGTGTATGGAGCACAGATACGCAGTATTTT
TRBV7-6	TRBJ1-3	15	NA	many	CASSSIPSSGNTIYF	TGTGCCAGCAGCTCAATTCCGAGCTCTGGAAACACCATATATTTT
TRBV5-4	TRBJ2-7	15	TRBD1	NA	CASSFTGAASYEQYF	TGTGCCAGCAGCTTTACAGGGGCCGCGTCCTACGAGCAGTACTTC
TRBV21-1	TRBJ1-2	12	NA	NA	CASRTAAYGYTF	TGTGCCAGCCGGACGGCAGCCTATGGCTACACCTTC
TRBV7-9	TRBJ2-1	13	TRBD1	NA	CASSFWGQNEQFF	TGTGCCAGCAGCTTCTGGGGACAGAATGAGCAGTTCTTC
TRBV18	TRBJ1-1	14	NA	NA	CASSPIWGGTEAFF	TGTGCCAGCTCACCGATCTGGGGGGGCACTGAAGCTTTCTTT
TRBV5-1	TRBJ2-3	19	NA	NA	CASSDIGGMGGSGTDTQYF	TGCGCCAGCAGCGACATTGGAGGGATGGGGGGATCGGGCACAGATACGCAGTATTTT
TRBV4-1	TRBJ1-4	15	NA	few	CASSPGAEEGEKLFF	TGCGCCAGCAGTCCCGGAGCAGAAGAAGGGGAAAAACTGTTTTTT
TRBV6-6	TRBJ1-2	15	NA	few	CASSYSLRGDYGYTF	TGTGCCAGCAGTTACTCCCTCAGGGGCGACTATGGCTACACCTTC
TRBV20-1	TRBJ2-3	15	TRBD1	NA	CSATRTGSSTDTQYF	TGCAGTGCTACCCGGACAGGATCTAGCACAGATACGCAGTATTTT
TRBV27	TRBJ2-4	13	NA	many	CASSFLLGGIQYF	TGTGCCAGCAGTTTTCTTCTAGGGGGCATTCAGTACTTC
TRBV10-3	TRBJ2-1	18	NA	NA	CAISGDPDRRGSYNEQFF	TGTGCCATCAGTGGGGACCCGGACAGGAGGGGATCCTACAATGAGCAGTTCTTC
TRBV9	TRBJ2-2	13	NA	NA	CASSVEEAGELFF	TGTGCCAGCAGCGTAGAAGAGGCCGGGGAGCTGTTTTTT
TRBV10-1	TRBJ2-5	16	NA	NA	CASSESGARGRETQYF	TGCGCCAGCAGTGAGTCGGGGGCGCGCGGCCGAGAGACCCAGTACTTC
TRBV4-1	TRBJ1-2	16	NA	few	CASSQVPARTNYGYTF	TGCGCCAGCAGCCAAGTTCCCGCTCGGACCAACTATGGCTACACCTTC
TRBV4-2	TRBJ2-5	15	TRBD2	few	CASSQGLPSRGTQYF	TGTGCCAGCAGCCAGGGACTACCCAGCCGGGGGACCCAGTACTTC
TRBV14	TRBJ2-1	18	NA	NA	CASSQTAWGREDYNEQFF	TGTGCCAGCAGCCAAACGGCATGGGGCAGGGAGGACTACAATGAGCAGTTCTTC
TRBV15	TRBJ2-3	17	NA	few	CATSKTARLQDTDTQYF	TGTGCCACCAGCAAAACAGCCCGGTTACAGGACACAGATACGCAGTATTTT
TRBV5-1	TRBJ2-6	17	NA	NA	CASSWDGFISGANVLTF	TGCGCCAGCAGCTGGGACGGCTTTATATCTGGGGCCAACGTCCTGACTTTC
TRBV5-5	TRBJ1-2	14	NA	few	CASSLDRLNYGYTF	TGTGCCAGCAGCTTGGACAGGCTTAACTATGGCTACACCTTC
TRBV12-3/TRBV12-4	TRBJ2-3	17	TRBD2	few	CASSLGLGSGITDTQYF	TGTGCCAGCAGTTTGGGACTGGGTAGCGGGATCACAGATACGCAGTATTTT
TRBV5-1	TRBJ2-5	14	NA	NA	CASSLAGPRETQYF	TGCGCCAGCAGCTTGGCGGGTCCAAGGGAGACCCAGTACTTC
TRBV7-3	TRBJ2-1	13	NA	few	CASSMGPHNEQFF	TGTGCCAGCAGCATGGGACCTCACAATGAGCAGTTCTTC
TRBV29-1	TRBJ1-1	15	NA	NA	CSVEDQAGANTEAFF	TGCAGCGTTGAAGATCAGGCAGGGGCGAACACTGAAGCTTTCTTT
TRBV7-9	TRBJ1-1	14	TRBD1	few	CASSLDARGRLAFF	TGTGCCAGCAGCTTAGATGCCAGGGGGCGCTTAGCTTTCTTT
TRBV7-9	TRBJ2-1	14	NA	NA	CASSSWDPYNEQFF	TGTGCCAGCAGCAGTTGGGACCCCTACAATGAGCAGTTCTTC
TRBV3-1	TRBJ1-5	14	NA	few	CASSLGNSNQPQHF	TGTGCCAGCAGCCTGGGCAATAGCAATCAGCCCCAGCATTTT
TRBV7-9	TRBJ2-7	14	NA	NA	CASTTAGVGNEQYF	TGTGCCAGCACCACCGCCGGGGTCGGGAACGAGCAGTACTTC
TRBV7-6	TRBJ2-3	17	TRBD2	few	CASSLAPGGASTDTQYF	TGTGCCAGCAGCTTAGCGCCGGGGGGGGCGAGCACAGATACGCAGTATTTT
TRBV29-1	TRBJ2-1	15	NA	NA	CSAGGHFGSYNEQFF	TGCAGCGCCGGGGGGCACTTTGGCTCCTACAATGAGCAGTTCTTC
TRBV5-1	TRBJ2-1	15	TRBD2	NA	CASSPSGGTYNEQFF	TGCGCCAGCAGCCCGTCGGGGGGGACCTACAATGAGCAGTTCTTC
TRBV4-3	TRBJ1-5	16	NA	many	CASSQDLAGQGQPQHF	TGCGCCAGCAGCCAAGATCTCGCGGGGCAGGGTCAGCCCCAGCATTTT
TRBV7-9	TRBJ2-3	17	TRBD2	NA	CASSDRTSGGWADTQYF	TGTGCCAGCAGCGACCGGACTAGCGGAGGTTGGGCAGATACGCAGTATTTT
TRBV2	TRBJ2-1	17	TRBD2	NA	CASSDPLAGIDHNEQFF	TGTGCCAGCAGTGATCCCCTAGCGGGTATTGACCACAATGAGCAGTTCTTC
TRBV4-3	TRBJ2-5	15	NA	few	CASSQETAIQETQYF	TGCGCCAGCAGCCAAGAAACGGCCATCCAAGAGACCCAGTACTTC
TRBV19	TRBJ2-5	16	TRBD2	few	CASSIRREGRRETQYF	TGTGCCAGTAGTATAAGGCGGGAGGGCCGTCGGGAGACCCAGTACTTC
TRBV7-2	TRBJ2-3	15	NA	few	CASSPQTSFTDTQYF	TGTGCCAGCAGCCCTCAGACCTCCTTCACAGATACGCAGTATTTT
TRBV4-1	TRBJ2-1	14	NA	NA	CASSHLAVYNEQFF	TGCGCCAGCAGCCATTTAGCGGTCTACAATGAGCAGTTCTTC
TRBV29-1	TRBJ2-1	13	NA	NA	CSVEYGAYNEQFF	TGCAGCGTAGAATATGGGGCCTACAATGAGCAGTTCTTC
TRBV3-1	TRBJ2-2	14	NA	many	CASSQDPGAGELFF	TGTGCCAGCAGCCAAGATCCGGGGGCCGGGGAGCTGTTTTTT
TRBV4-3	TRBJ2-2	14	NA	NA	CASSQEHPAGELFF	TGCGCCAGCAGCCAAGAACACCCGGCCGGGGAGCTGTTTTTT